Described below is a single TCR beta chain sequence and its context. Deletions cut 1 base from V and 5 bases from J, with 8 bases between. The CDR3 runs to 14 residues. CDR1 and CDR2 from the germline V gene are MGHRA and YSYEKL. Healthy Caucasians from Russia aged roughly 6 to 90 served as donors. A minimum of 7 million PBMCs was isolated per sample. This specimen comes from a study of blood T cells in healthy people across ages. Study overall: Template switching picked up about one barcoded beta molecule for each two T cells.

PCR was performed a second time for about 6 to 12 cycles using a sample-barcoded 5' primer and a J-beta primer mix. Every single cDNA molecule received a tag from a template-switch adaptor with 12 random nucleotides. TCRdb re-analysed the 5' RACE reads in MiXCR, keeping a single row per CDR3 protein. Of more than 700,000 distinct CDR3 sequences in the sample, roughly 50% were seen once. The source of this sequence is a man older than 75 in good health. The source material was blood. The V and J genes are TRBV4-1 and TRBJ1-4, with D unclear. CDR3 sequence reads: CASSQGTANEKLFF. CDR3 DNA sequence: TGCGCCAGCAGCCAAGGGACTGCAAATGAAAAACTGTTTTTT.